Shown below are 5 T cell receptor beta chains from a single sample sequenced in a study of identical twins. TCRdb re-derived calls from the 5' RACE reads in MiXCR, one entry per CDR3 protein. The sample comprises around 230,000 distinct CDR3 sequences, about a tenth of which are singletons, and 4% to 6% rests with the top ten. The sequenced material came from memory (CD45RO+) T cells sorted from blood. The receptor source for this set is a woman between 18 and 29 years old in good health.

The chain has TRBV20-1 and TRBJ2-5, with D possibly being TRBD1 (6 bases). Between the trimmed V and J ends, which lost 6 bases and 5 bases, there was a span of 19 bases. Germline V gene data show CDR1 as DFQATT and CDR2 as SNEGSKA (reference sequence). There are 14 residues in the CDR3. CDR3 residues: CSANRDTGRETQYF. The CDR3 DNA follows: TGCAGTGCCAACCGGGACACCGGCCGGGAGACCCAGTACTTC.

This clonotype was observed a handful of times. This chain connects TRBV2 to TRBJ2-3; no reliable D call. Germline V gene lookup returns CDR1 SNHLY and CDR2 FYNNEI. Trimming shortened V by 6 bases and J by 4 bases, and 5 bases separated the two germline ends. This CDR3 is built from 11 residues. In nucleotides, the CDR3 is TGTGCCAGCAGGCAGGCAGATACGCAGTATTTT. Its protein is CASRQADTQYF.

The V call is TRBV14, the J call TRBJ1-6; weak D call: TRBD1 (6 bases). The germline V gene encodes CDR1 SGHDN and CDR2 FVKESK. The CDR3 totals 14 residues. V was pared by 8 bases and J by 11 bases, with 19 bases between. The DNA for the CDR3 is TGTGCCAGCTTCCAAGATAGGGGGTCGACACCCCTCCACTTT. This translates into CASFQDRGSTPLHF.

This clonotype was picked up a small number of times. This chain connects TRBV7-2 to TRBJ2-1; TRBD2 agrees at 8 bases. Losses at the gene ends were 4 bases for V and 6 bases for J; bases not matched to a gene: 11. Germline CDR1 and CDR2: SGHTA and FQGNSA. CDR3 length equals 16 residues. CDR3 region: CASSSTRGDYFNEQFF. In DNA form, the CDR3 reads TGTGCCAGCAGCTCGACGCGGGGGGACTATTTCAATGAGCAGTTCTTC.

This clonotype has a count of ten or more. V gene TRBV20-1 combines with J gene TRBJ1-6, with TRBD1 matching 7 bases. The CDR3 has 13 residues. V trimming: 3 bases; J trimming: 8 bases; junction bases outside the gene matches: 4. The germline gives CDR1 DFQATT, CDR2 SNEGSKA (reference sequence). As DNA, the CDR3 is TGCAGTGCTAGGGACAGGAGATATTCACCCCTCCACTTT. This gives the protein CSARDRRYSPLHF.